This paragraph covers one TCR beta chain sequence. Antigen specificity is unknown. This sample was taken from a study of T cell repertoires in cytomegalovirus infection. Background on the study: Public TCR beta signatures provided an indication of both CMV infection and a matching HLA type.

TCRdb re-analysed the reads in MiXCR, keeping a single row per CDR3 protein. In the table there are 450,000 to 650,000 distinct CDR3 sequences, 40% of which are singletons. This CDR3 contains 21 residues. The germline V gene has CDR1 MNHNS and CDR2 SASEGT. J gave up 0 bases and V 5 bases, and 18 bases lay outside the gene matches. The V gene is TRBV6-1, the J gene TRBJ2-1; 11 bases match TRBD2. This receptor was taken from a human donor in good health (CMV status not recorded). Some clones in this sample may be carry-over from other donors' samples. The source was cultured PBMCs, collected from culture after CMV antigen stimulation. CDR3 sequence (DNA): TGTGCCAGCAGTTACGGTTTCTGGCTAGCGGGGGGCCTTAACTCCTACAATGAGCAGTTCTTC. Protein: CASSYGFWLAGGLNSYNEQFF.